This TCR beta chain originates from a study of spatial heterogeneity in lung cancer. Germline V gene data show CDR1 as SQVTM and CDR2 as ANQGSEA. CDR3 size: 13 residues. The V end was cut by 4 bases, the J end by 0 bases, with 10 bases between. Indicated time point: sample taken at primary tumor resection. Material for sequencing was whole RNA from tumor, nontumor lung or frozen PBMC, left unsorted. Each TCR cDNA molecule carried a unique molecular identifier. TCRdb fed the 5' RACE reads into MiXCR, producing one record per CDR3 protein. The data contain about 95,000 distinct CDR3 sequences, under 9% of them singletons. This clonotype was recorded many times.

J is TRBJ2-7 and V is TRBV29-1; D gene uncertain. This receptor was identified in a male donor with early-stage non-small cell lung cancer. The sample consisted of PBMCs, taken at surgery. CDR3 sequence reads: CSVVGRYSYEQYF. CDR3 DNA: TGCAGCGTTGTGGGCAGATACTCCTACGAGCAGTACTTC.